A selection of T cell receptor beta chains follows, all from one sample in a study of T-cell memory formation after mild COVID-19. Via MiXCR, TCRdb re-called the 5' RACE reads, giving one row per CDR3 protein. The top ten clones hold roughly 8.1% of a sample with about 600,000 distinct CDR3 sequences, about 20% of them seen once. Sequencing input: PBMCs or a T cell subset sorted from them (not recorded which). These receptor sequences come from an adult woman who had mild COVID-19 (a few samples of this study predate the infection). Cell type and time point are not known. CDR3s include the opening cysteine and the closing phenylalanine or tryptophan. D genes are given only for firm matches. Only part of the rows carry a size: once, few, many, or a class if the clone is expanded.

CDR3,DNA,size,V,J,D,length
CASSTPGAAQPQHF,TGTGCCAGTAGTACCCCAGGGGCCGCTCAGCCCCAGCATTTT,NA,TRBV19,TRBJ1-5,NA,14
CASSFEQEPNQPQHF,TGTGCCAGCAGCTTCGAACAGGAACCCAATCAGCCCCAGCATTTT,NA,TRBV5-5,TRBJ1-5,NA,15
CASRNNNEQFF,TGTGCCAGCAGAAACAACAATGAGCAGTTCTTC,many,TRBV6-5,TRBJ2-1,NA,11
CASSKQGALTEKLFF,TGTGCCAGCAGTAAACAGGGGGCGCTAACCGAAAAACTGTTTTTT,NA,TRBV12-3/TRBV12-4,TRBJ1-4,TRBD1,15
CASSIRDRHYEQYF,TGTGCCAGTAGTATCCGGGACAGACACTACGAGCAGTACTTC,few,TRBV19,TRBJ2-7,TRBD1,14
CASSLVRQTNTGELFF,TGTGCCAGCAGCTTAGTTAGACAGACAAACACCGGGGAGCTGTTTTTT,NA,TRBV7-6,TRBJ2-2,NA,16
CASSYSGGTETQYF,TGTGCCAGCAGTTACTCCGGGGGTACAGAGACCCAGTACTTC,NA,TRBV6-5,TRBJ2-5,NA,14
CASSVDSLGAYGYTF,TGCGCCAGCAGCGTGGACAGTCTCGGGGCCTATGGCTACACCTTC,many,TRBV5-1,TRBJ1-2,NA,15
CASSGDGTYEQYF,TGTGCCAGCAGTGGGGACGGCACCTACGAGCAGTACTTC,few,TRBV6-6,TRBJ2-7,NA,13
CASSPMDNNEQFF,TGTGCCAGCTCACCAATGGACAATAATGAGCAGTTCTTC,few,TRBV18,TRBJ2-1,NA,13
CASSATSGVFNNEQFF,TGTGCCAGCAGCGCCACTAGCGGGGTCTTCAACAATGAGCAGTTCTTC,few,TRBV9,TRBJ2-1,TRBD2,16
CASGGDRDSLYNEQFF,TGTGCCAGCGGGGGGGACAGGGATTCGCTTTACAATGAGCAGTTCTTC,few,TRBV12-3/TRBV12-4,TRBJ2-1,TRBD1,16
CASRPTGRVYYGYTF,TGTGCCAGCCGACCGACAGGGAGGGTGTACTATGGCTACACCTTC,NA,TRBV12-3/TRBV12-4,TRBJ1-2,TRBD1,15
CASSASRSDTGELFF,TGTGCCAGCAGCGCCTCGCGGAGTGACACCGGGGAGCTGTTTTTT,NA,TRBV7-2,TRBJ2-2,NA,15
CASSKAGLDGGPGELFF,TGTGCCAGCAGCAAGGCCGGACTGGACGGAGGACCCGGGGAGCTGTTTTTT,few,TRBV21-1,TRBJ2-2,NA,17
CASSQDNTAGANVLTF,TGTGCCAGCAGCCAAGATAACACGGCTGGGGCCAACGTCCTGACTTTC,NA,TRBV4-2,TRBJ2-6,NA,16
CASSSPGRSNQPQHF,TGTGCCAGCAGTTCCCCCGGACGGAGCAATCAGCCCCAGCATTTT,NA,TRBV6-5,TRBJ1-5,NA,15
CASSLTINYGYTF,TGTGCCAGCAGTTTAACGATTAACTATGGCTACACCTTC,many,TRBV12-3/TRBV12-4,TRBJ1-2,NA,13
CASSYVGGRLAGELFF,TGTGCCAGCAGCTACGTGGGGGGGAGGTTGGCCGGGGAGCTGTTTTTT,few,TRBV5-4,TRBJ2-2,TRBD2,16
CASRTGTTYQETQYF,TGCGCCAGCAGAACCGGGACTACCTACCAAGAGACCCAGTACTTC,few,TRBV5-1,TRBJ2-5,TRBD2,15
CASSLAVGATSETQYF,TGTGCCAGCAGCTTAGCGGTCGGAGCCACCTCGGAGACCCAGTACTTC,NA,TRBV7-6,TRBJ2-5,NA,16
CASRGPGSFSPLHF,TGTGCCAGCAGGGGGCCAGGGTCCTTTTCACCCCTCCACTTT,few,TRBV12-3/TRBV12-4,TRBJ1-6,NA,14
CAWSEQYNEQFF,TGTGCCTGGAGTGAACAGTACAATGAGCAGTTCTTC,many,TRBV30,TRBJ2-1,NA,12
CASSLAGRQGGEQYF,TGTGCCAGCAGCTTAGCGGGTCGACAGGGAGGCGAGCAGTACTTC,NA,TRBV7-9,TRBJ2-7,NA,15
CASSRTSYEQYF,TGTGCCAGCAGCCGTACTTCCTACGAGCAGTACTTC,many,TRBV3-1,TRBJ2-7,NA,12
CSARGHESGYTF,TGCAGTGCTAGAGGACATGAGAGCGGCTACACCTTC,NA,TRBV20-1,TRBJ1-2,NA,12
CASSLSGGRISGANVLTF,TGTGCCAGCAGTTTATCCGGCGGGAGGATCTCTGGGGCCAACGTCCTGACTTTC,few,TRBV12-3/TRBV12-4,TRBJ2-6,TRBD2,18
CASAREARYYNEQFF,TGTGCCAGCGCACGGGAAGCTAGATACTACAATGAGCAGTTCTTC,few,TRBV11-3,TRBJ2-1,NA,15
CSTLDRDSYEQYF,TGCAGTACTCTAGACAGGGATTCCTACGAGCAGTACTTC,NA,TRBV20-1,TRBJ2-7,TRBD1,13
CASSYRGQSPGYTF,TGCGCCAGCAGCTACAGGGGACAGAGTCCTGGCTACACCTTC,few,TRBV4-3,TRBJ1-2,TRBD1,14
CASSLEGGYSTDTQYF,TGTGCCAGCAGCCTAGAGGGGGGCTATAGCACAGATACGCAGTATTTT,NA,TRBV9,TRBJ2-3,NA,16
CASSVEEGTNTEAFF,TGTGCCAGCAGCGTAGAAGAGGGGACGAACACTGAAGCTTTCTTT,NA,TRBV9,TRBJ1-1,NA,15
CSVGTGEPQNQPQHF,TGCAGTGTCGGGACAGGGGAACCTCAAAATCAGCCCCAGCATTTT,few,TRBV20-1,TRBJ1-5,TRBD1,15
CASSYLGTGFDTGELFF,TGTGCCAGCAGTTACCTTGGGACAGGGTTCGACACCGGGGAGCTGTTTTTT,few,TRBV6-6,TRBJ2-2,TRBD1,17
CASSAGTSGFSYEQYF,TGTGCCAGCAGTGCCGGGACTAGCGGGTTCTCCTACGAGCAGTACTTC,NA,TRBV12-3/TRBV12-4,TRBJ2-7,TRBD2,16
CASSVGLGQGLVTGELFF,TGTGCCAGCAGCGTAGGGTTAGGACAGGGCTTAGTGACCGGGGAGCTGTTTTTT,NA,TRBV9,TRBJ2-2,TRBD1,18
CASSRAGLADNNEQFF,TGCGCCAGCAGCCGGGCCGGACTAGCGGACAACAATGAGCAGTTCTTC,few,TRBV4-3,TRBJ2-1,TRBD2,16
CASSLVGTQGSGNTIYF,TGTGCCAGCAGCTTGGTTGGGACCCAAGGCTCTGGAAACACCATATATTTT,few,TRBV5-5,TRBJ1-3,NA,17
CAISGGQGSNYEQYF,TGTGCCATCAGTGGTGGACAGGGCTCGAACTACGAGCAGTACTTC,NA,TRBV10-3,TRBJ2-7,TRBD1,15
CASSLQSSDYGYTF,TGCGCCAGCAGCTTGCAGAGCTCCGACTATGGCTACACCTTC,few,TRBV5-1,TRBJ1-2,NA,14